Listed here are 17 T cell receptor beta chains from one sample, sequenced in a study of shared clonotypes between healthy human individuals. TCRdb's copy holds only in-frame clones and misses some; the assay was immunoSEQ multiplex PCR. The table lists more than 2 million clones, 90% to 95% of them singletons, with approximately 0.13% in the top ten. Sequencing was performed on naive CD4+ T cells sorted from blood. Subset specified: CD45RA+ positively selected. The receptors shown here come from a man aged 18 to 35 in good health.

The genes are TRBV18 and TRBJ2-2; possibly TRBD1 or TRBD2 for D (5 bases each). The germline V gene encodes CDR1 KGHSH and CDR2 LQKENI. This CDR3 has 15 amino acids. Trimming cost V 0 bases and J 4 bases, with 9 bases left between them. The CDR3 here is CASSPPGRATGELFF. The CDR3 DNA reads TGTGCCAGCTCACCACCGGGACGGGCCACCGGGGAGCTGTTTTTT.

This clone was counted a single time. V usage is TRBV6-5 and J usage is TRBJ2-7; D unresolved. This CDR3 comprises 11 residues. Trimming pared 8 bases from V and 0 bases from J, leaving 5 bases between. Germline-derived CDR1 and CDR2 are MNHEY and SVGAGI. Here the CDR3 DNA reads TGTGCCAGCGGCACCTCCTACGAGCAGTACTTC. Its translation: CASGTSYEQYF.

V is TRBV18 and J is TRBJ1-2; perhaps TRBD1 as D (6 bases). Trimming cost V 8 bases and J 8 bases, with 21 bases left between them. Germline CDR1 and CDR2: KGHSH and LQKENI. The CDR3 extends over 14 amino acids. This CDR3 reads CASAVSGVEGGYTF. CDR3 bases: TGTGCCAGCGCCGTTTCAGGGGTAGAGGGCGGCTACACCTTC.

V is TRBV7-9 and J is TRBJ2-5, with 11 bases identical to TRBD1. Germline-derived CDR1 and CDR2 are SEHNR and FQNEAQ (reference sequence). This CDR3 is built from 16 residues. With 5 bases clipped from V and 5 bases from J, the junction kept 10 bases outside the gene matches. CDR3 region: CASSLGQGALKETQYF. In DNA form, the CDR3 reads TGTGCCAGCAGCCTAGGACAGGGGGCGCTTAAGGAGACCCAGTACTTC.

This clone came up a few times. The gene calls are TRBV18 and TRBJ1-4; D is undetermined. With 1 base removed from V and 2 bases from J, the gap between germline ends came to 5 bases. This CDR3 has 14 amino acids. The V gene's germline CDR1 is KGHSH and CDR2 LQKENI. CDR3 in DNA: TGTGCCAGCTCACCACGGCAGACTAATGAAAAACTGTTTTTT. Translating it yields CASSPRQTNEKLFF. The full variable domain, completed using reference TRBV18 and TRBJ1-4, is NAGVMQNPRHLVRRRGQEARLRCSPMKGHSHVYWYRQLPEEGLKFMVYLQKENIIDESGMPKERFSAEFPKEGPSILRIQQVVRGDSAAYFCASSPRQTNEKLFFGSGTQLSVL.

J is TRBJ2-7 and V is TRBV27; D might be TRBD1 (6 bases). The CDR3 totals 16 residues. Germline values: CDR1 MNHEY, CDR2 SMNVEV (reference sequence). Deletions cut 5 bases from V and 4 bases from J, with 21 bases between. CDR3 sequence: CASSTLDSDERYEQYF. In nucleotides, the CDR3 is TGTGCCAGCAGTACCCTGGACAGTGACGAGAGGTACGAGCAGTACTTC.

The chain joins TRBV7-9 to TRBJ1-6, with D unclear. Per the germline V gene, CDR1 is SEHNR and CDR2 is FQNEAQ (reference sequence). The CDR3 is 13 amino acids. V lost 6 bases and J lost 7, with 10 bases in between. CDR3 amino acids: CASSNGLNSPLHF. As DNA, the CDR3 is TGTGCCAGCAGTAACGGCCTCAATTCACCCCTCCACTTT.

This sequence joins TRBV19 and TRBJ1-1; D perhaps matches TRBD1 (5 bases). Trimming cost V 0 bases and J 1 base, with 15 bases left between them. The CDR3 has 17 amino acids. From germline, CDR1 is LNHDA and CDR2 SQIVND (reference sequence). CDR3 region: CASSIEQRGLWNTEAFF. The DNA of the CDR3 is TGTGCCAGTAGTATAGAGCAAAGGGGACTTTGGAACACTGAAGCTTTCTTT.

This rearrangement joins TRBV7-2 to TRBJ1-4, with 9 bases aligning to TRBD1. The CDR3 consists of 13 residues. J gave up 9 bases and V 4 bases, and 3 bases lay outside the gene matches. Germline V gives CDR1 SGHTA, CDR2 FQGNSA. CDR3 sequence (DNA): TGTGCCAGCAGCTCCGGACAGGGGAAAAAACTGTTTTTT. Amino acids: CASSSGQGKKLFF.

The rearrangement joins TRBV5-1 to TRBJ2-7, with 12 bases that match TRBD2. Germline V gene data show CDR1 as SGHRS and CDR2 as YFSETQ. V dropped 7 bases and J dropped 2; count of bases not matched to a gene: 4. This CDR3 is 14 amino acids long. The CDR3 region has the DNA TGCGCCAGCTCGACTAGCGGGGGCCCCTACGAGCAGTACTTC. It codes for CASSTSGGPYEQYF.

J is TRBJ2-3 and V is TRBV7-3, with D perhaps matching TRBD1 or TRBD2 (5 bases each). V lost 3 bases to trimming and J lost 7 bases, with 11 bases between them. The germline gives CDR1 SGHTA, CDR2 FQGTGA. The CDR3 is 13 residues long. CDR3 in amino acids: CASSFPGTNTQYF. The CDR3, as DNA: TGTGCCAGCAGCTTCCCGGGGACCAATACGCAGTATTTT.

This clone appeared once. The rearrangement links TRBV27 to TRBJ2-4; tentatively, D is TRBD1 or TRBD2 (5 bases each). The CDR3 has 15 amino acids. CDR1 and CDR2 (germline): MNHEY, SMNVEV (reference sequence). V was trimmed by 5 bases and J by 3 bases, leaving 14 bases between them. The CDR3 region has the DNA TGTGCCAGCAGTAGGTCCGGGACCCTCAAAAACATTCAGTACTTC. This gives the protein CASSRSGTLKNIQYF.

This chain links TRBV4-1 with TRBJ2-1; possible D gene TRBD2, 6 bases. Per the germline V gene, CDR1 is MGHRA and CDR2 is YSYEKL. V was clipped by 5 bases and J by 4 bases, with 12 bases between them. The CDR3 extends over 14 amino acids. The DNA for the CDR3 is TGCGCCAGCAGCAGACTAGGAGAATACAATGAGCAGTTCTTC. Its protein is CASSRLGEYNEQFF.

The rearrangement links TRBV4-3 to TRBJ2-1, with 10 nucleotides matching TRBD2. Germline V lookup: CDR1 LGHNA, CDR2 YSLEER. CDR3 length: 19 residues. The junction had 13 bases not matched to a gene; V was cut back by 0 bases and J by 5 bases. The CDR3 region is CASSQDMGSGRGSDNEQFF. CDR3 DNA sequence: TGCGCCAGCAGCCAAGATATGGGCAGCGGGAGGGGGTCGGACAATGAGCAGTTCTTC.

This chain links TRBV7-9 with TRBJ1-3, with 9 bases that match TRBD1. Germline CDR1 and CDR2: SEHNR and FQNEAQ (reference sequence). The ends lost 1 base at V and 2 bases at J; junction bases unmatched: 3. This CDR3 is 16 amino acids long. CDR3: CASSLGGTGTGNTIYF. The CDR3 bases are TGTGCCAGCAGCTTAGGCGGGACAGGGACTGGAAACACCATATATTTT. The whole variable domain, filled in from reference TRBV7-9 and TRBJ1-3, reads DTGVSQNPRHKITKRGQNVTFRCDPISEHNRLYWYRQTLGQGPEFLTYFQNEAQLEKSRLLSDRFSAERPKGSFSTLEIQRTEQGDSAMYLCASSLGGTGTGNTIYFGEGSWLTVV.

J is TRBJ1-3 and V is TRBV6-1; D unclear. The length of the CDR3 is 16 residues. V shed 3 bases and J shed 0 bases, with 12 bases lying between them. Germline V lookup: CDR1 MNHNS, CDR2 SASEGT. The CDR3 DNA follows: TGTGCCAGCAGTGACCCCCACTTGAGCTCTGGAAACACCATATATTTT. This codes for CASSDPHLSSGNTIYF.

V and J are TRBV12-5 and TRBJ1-5, with 7 positions matching TRBD1. The CDR3 runs to 19 residues. V dropped 4 bases and J dropped 0; count of bases not matched to a gene: 15. Per germline, CDR1 LGHNT and CDR2 FRNRAP. The CDR3 DNA follows: TGTGCTAGTGGTTCACGGACCGGGACAGACCTTTATAGCAATCAGCCCCAGCATTTT. Amino acid sequence: CASGSRTGTDLYSNQPQHF.